The 19 T cell receptor beta chains reported below all come from one sample, sequenced in a study of naive and memory T cell subsets. The SP2 primer and nested alpha and beta constant region primers amplified ligated cDNA in four rounds. MiXCR, run by TCRdb on the UMI-ligation and nested PCR reads, gives a single entry per CDR3 protein. Of 40,000 or so distinct CDR3 sequences listed, about 10% are singletons. Treatment specified: skin biopsy from PPD injection site in Mantoux-positive individual. TCR cDNA received a 3' ligated oligonucleotide that carried a UMI. The sequencing used skin, collected from a tuberculin skin test site. The receptor source for this set is an adult in good health.

Remarks on this clonotype: A read error is possible here, since a much larger clone lies one base away. The chain has TRBV5-4 and TRBJ2-5, with D perhaps matching TRBD2 (6 bases). Germline V gene lookup returns CDR1 SGHNT and CDR2 YYREEE (reference sequence). This CDR3 has 16 amino acids. V shed 1 base and J shed 3 bases, with 16 bases lying between them. DNA of the CDR3: TGTGCCAGCAGCTTGTTGGGCGGGGAGGCCAAAGAGACCCAGTACTTC. Protein: CASSLLGGEAKETQYF.

The chain couples TRBV20-1 to TRBJ2-3; 14 bases are a match to TRBD2. The CDR3 extends over 17 amino acids. The trim removed 1 base at V and 4 bases at J, leaving 7 bases unmatched. Germline V gene sequence: CDR1 DFQATT, CDR2 SNEGSKA (reference sequence). CDR3 sequence (DNA): TGCAGTGCTAGAGGCTCGACTAGCGGGAGGGCCCCAGATACGCAGTATTTT. Translation: CSARGSTSGRAPDTQYF.

This clonotype was counted once. This chain connects TRBV28 to TRBJ2-7; possible D gene TRBD2, 5 bases. Germline-derived CDR1 and CDR2 are MDHEN and SYDVKM. This CDR3 spans 13 amino acids. V lost 6 bases and J lost 2, with 11 bases in between. The CDR3 nucleotides read TGTGCCAGCAGGAAAAATAGCGCCTACGAGCAGTACTTC. It codes for CASRKNSAYEQYF.

This clonotype was observed a handful of times. V and J are TRBV11-1 and TRBJ2-7; TRBD1 matches 7 bases. The CDR3 sequence is 14 residues long. Germline V gene data show CDR1 as SGHAT and CDR2 as FQDESV (reference sequence). V lost 2 bases and J lost 0; bases outside the gene matches: 1. The CDR3 DNA reads as TGTGCCAGCAGCTTACGGGACAGCTCCTACGAGCAGTACTTC. Its protein is CASSLRDSSYEQYF.

This clonotype has just a few counts. V usage is TRBV6-9 and J usage is TRBJ2-1; 11 positions match TRBD2. Trimming took 5 bases from V and 7 from J; bases not matched to a gene: 13. The CDR3 runs to 17 residues. The V gene's germline CDR1 is MNHGY and CDR2 SVAAGI. This chain's CDR3 is CASSPPNSGRAVNEQFF. CDR3 coding DNA: TGTGCCAGCAGTCCACCAAATAGCGGGAGGGCCGTTAATGAGCAGTTCTTC.

The chain carries TRBV20-1 and TRBJ1-5; TRBD1 matches 7 bases. CDR3 length: 14 residues. Per the germline V gene, CDR1 is DFQATT and CDR2 is SNEGSKA (reference sequence). The junction had 7 bases not matched to a gene; V was cut back by 2 bases and J by 6 bases. DNA of the CDR3: TGCAGTGCTAGAAAGACGACAGGGCCTCAGCCCCAGCATTTT. As protein: CSARKTTGPQPQHF.

This clonotype showed up just a few times. This chain links TRBV27 with TRBJ2-7; 9 bases match TRBD1. CDR1 is MNHEY, CDR2 SMNVEV, per germline (reference sequence). The CDR3 length is 14 residues. Losses at the gene ends were 6 bases for V and 6 bases for J; bases not matched to a gene: 9. In DNA, the CDR3 is TGTGCCAGCAGCTTGGACAGGGGACCGTTCGAGCAGTACTTC. This sequence encodes CASSLDRGPFEQYF.

V is TRBV19 and J is TRBJ2-5; 10 bases agree with TRBD1. Germline CDR1 is LNHDA and CDR2 is SQIVND (reference sequence). V gave up 3 bases and J gave up 5 bases; unmatched junction bases: 3. The CDR3 is 14 amino acids. CDR3 coding DNA: TGTGCCAGTAGTATGACAGGGGGCGCGGAGACCCAGTACTTC. This codes for CASSMTGGAETQYF. Full variable domain (remainder filled in from reference TRBV19 and TRBJ2-5): DGGITQSPKYLFRKEGQNVTLSCEQNLNHDAMYWYRQDPGQGLRLIYYSQIVNDFQKGDIAEGYSVSREKKESFPLTVTSAQKNPTAFYLCASSMTGGAETQYFGPGTRLLVL.

This clonotype turned up a few times. V and J are TRBV9 and TRBJ1-1; no clear D. The CDR3 runs 13 residues. The germline V gene has CDR1 SGDLS and CDR2 YYNGEE. The germline V and J ends were trimmed by 0 bases and 7 bases, with 10 bases remaining between them. CDR3 in amino acids: CASSVATGGEAFF. The CDR3, as DNA: TGTGCCAGCAGCGTAGCTACGGGAGGTGAAGCTTTCTTT. The whole variable domain, remainder taken from reference TRBV9 and TRBJ1-1, is DSGVTQTPKHLITATGQRVTLRCSPRSGDLSVYWYQQSLDQGLQFLIQYYNGEERAKGNILERFSAQQFPDLHSELNLSSLELGDSALYFCASSVATGGEAFFGQGTRLTVV.

This clonotype was counted at least ten times. The chain combines TRBV25-1 with TRBJ2-5, with 7 bases aligning to TRBD2. CDR3 length: 17 residues. CDR1 is MGHDK and CDR2 is SYGVNS in the germline V gene. Trimming removed 1 base from V and 5 bases from J; junction bases left unmatched: 13. CDR3 in DNA: TGTGCCAGCAGTGAATTCCCGGGGGTGACCGGGGGGGAGACCCAGTACTTC. Its translation: CASSEFPGVTGGETQYF.

Many counts were recorded for this clonotype. CDR3 amino acids: CASSITGVGTQYF. In DNA form, the CDR3 reads TGTGCCAGCAGCATTACAGGGGTGGGGACCCAGTACTTC. This chain joins TRBV11-3 and TRBJ2-5, with 7 positions matching TRBD1. V was clipped by 5 bases and J by 7 bases; unmatched bases: 7. Germline V gene data show CDR1 as SGHNT and CDR2 as YENEEA. The CDR3 is 13 amino acids. Combining the CDR3 with reference TRBV11-3 and TRBJ2-5 gives the whole variable domain EAGVVQSPRYKIIEKKQPVAFWCNPISGHNTLYWYLQNLGQGPELLIRYENEEAVDDSQLPKDRFSAERLKGVDSTLKIQPAELGDSAVYLCASSITGVGTQYFGPGTRLLVL.

This clonotype has just a few counts. This sequence joins TRBV14 and TRBJ2-1; possibly TRBD2 for D (6 bases). The germline V and J ends were trimmed by 6 bases and 9 bases, with 9 bases remaining between them. Looked up from germline, CDR1 is SGHDN and CDR2 is FVKESK. The CDR3 length is 11 residues. The CDR3 loop is CASSRLVEQFF. The DNA for the CDR3 is TGTGCCAGCAGTAGACTAGTTGAGCAGTTCTTC. Full variable domain (rest looked up from reference TRBV14 and TRBJ2-1): EAGVTQFPSHSVIEKGQTVTLRCDPISGHDNLYWYRRVMGKEIKFLLHFVKESKQDESGMPNNRFLAERTGGTYSTLKVQPAELEDSGVYFCASSRLVEQFFGPGTRLTVL.

This clonotype was detected a few times. This sequence joins TRBV11-2 and TRBJ1-6, with 8 bases lining up with TRBD1. The ends lost 4 bases at V and 1 base at J; junction bases unmatched: 18. CDR3 length: 21 residues. Looked up from germline, CDR1 is SGHAT and CDR2 is FQNNGV. The CDR3 region has the DNA TGTGCCAGCAGCTGGGGAGGGCGGACAGGGAAGTCTCAATCCTATAATTCACCCCTCCACTTT. Translated: CASSWGGRTGKSQSYNSPLHF.

This clonotype appeared a few times. The chain combines TRBV5-4 with TRBJ1-4, with no clear D. V lost 5 bases to trimming and J lost 8 bases, with 13 bases between them. The CDR3 spans 13 residues. The V gene's germline CDR1 is SGHNT and CDR2 YYREEE (reference sequence). CDR3 sequence (DNA): TGTGCCAGCAGGGGAGGGCGAGGAGAAAAACTGTTTTTT. Encoded protein: CASRGGRGEKLFF.

This clonotype was counted a few times. The V call is TRBV11-2, the J call TRBJ2-7; possibly TRBD1 or TRBD2 for D (5 bases each). V lost 5 bases to trimming and J lost 5 bases, with 13 bases between them. The CDR3 loop spans 13 amino acids. Germline lookup yields CDR1 SGHAT and CDR2 FQNNGV. CDR3 residues: CASSEGPVNEQYF. CDR3 DNA sequence: TGTGCCAGCAGCGAGGGACCCGTTAACGAGCAGTACTTC.

The V call is TRBV4-2, the J call TRBJ1-1, with D uncertain. Trimming shortened V by 7 bases and J by 0 bases, and 3 bases separated the two germline ends. The CDR3 extends over 11 amino acids. CDR1 and CDR2 from the germline V gene are LGHNA and YNFKEQ. The CDR3 region has the DNA TGTGCCAGCACCCTGAACACTGAAGCTTTCTTT. Translation gives CASTLNTEAFF.

This clonotype appeared a few times. The V gene is TRBV9, the J gene TRBJ2-5; D remains unclear. The CDR3 length is 16 residues. The germline V gene encodes CDR1 SGDLS and CDR2 YYNGEE. V lost 2 bases, J lost 1 base, and 15 bases lay in between. CDR3 in DNA: TGTGCCAGCAGCGTTGGCGTGCTCGGCATCCAAGAGACCCAGTACTTC. Translation: CASSVGVLGIQETQYF.

This clonotype was counted only a few times. The chain employs TRBV27 and TRBJ2-7; TRBD2 agrees at 11 bases. Unmatched junction bases numbered 14, after V lost 3 bases and J lost 7 bases. The CDR3 covers 17 residues. The germline V gene encodes CDR1 MNHEY and CDR2 SMNVEV (reference sequence). The CDR3 loop is CASSFRRTSGSQWEQYF. The CDR3 nucleotides read TGTGCCAGCAGTTTCCGCCGTACTAGCGGGAGCCAGTGGGAGCAGTACTTC.

This clonotype has a count of ten or more. The V and J genes are TRBV20-1 and TRBJ2-3, with 9 bases identical to TRBD2. J lost 0 bases, V lost 7 bases, and 5 bases had no gene match. CDR1 and CDR2 (germline): DFQATT, SNEGSKA (reference sequence). This CDR3 comprises 14 residues. CDR3 loop: CSVDTSGSTDTQYF. The CDR3 DNA is TGCAGTGTTGACACTAGCGGGAGCACAGATACGCAGTATTTT.